This TCR beta chain was sequenced for a study of early T cells in non-severe SARS-CoV-2 infection. The CDR3 runs 15 residues. Germline CDR1 reads SGDLS; CDR2 reads YYNGEE. V was trimmed by 0 bases and J by 0 bases, leaving 9 bases between them. TCRdb fed the 5' RACE reads into MiXCR, producing one record per CDR3 protein. This table has some 91,000 distinct CDR3 sequences, more than 9.5% appearing once. This clonotype was found a few times. The specimen was whole blood, collected at baseline. The chain links TRBV9 to TRBJ1-2, with a tentative D call TRBD1 (5 bases). The clonotype was recovered from an adult who was a healthcare worker with PCR-confirmed SARS-CoV-2 infection or an uninfected control (not recorded which). CDR3 protein: CASSVASRANYGYTF. The DNA of the CDR3 is TGTGCCAGCAGCGTAGCGAGCAGGGCTAACTATGGCTACACCTTC.